The 28 T cell receptor beta chains below come from one sample, sequenced in a study of cytomegalovirus exposure and HLA in healthy donors (dated by TCRdb to about 2017). The library relied on the immunoSEQ multiplex PCR assay. A mixture of 60 forward primers for TCR Vbeta segments and 13 reverse primers for TCR Jbeta segments was used in the multiplex PCR. TCRdb limited this immuneACCESS table to in-frame rearrangements with V and J called. A share of clones is missing; checked studies link under half to unresolved V genes, and the rest is unexplained. The sample contains roughly 160,000 clones, 84% of them found a single time. The ten largest clones take up more than 0.85% of the sample. The sample taken for sequencing was PBMCs. These receptors all stem from a man aged 25-40 years in good health and CMV-seronegative.

In its sample, this clone was seen a few times. The rearrangement links TRBV7-2 to TRBJ1-1; TRBD1 agrees at 7 bases. Losses at the gene ends were 5 bases for V and 7 bases for J; bases not matched to a gene: 7. Germline assignment: CDR1 SGHTA and CDR2 FQGNSA. The CDR3 covers 13 residues. The CDR3 sequence: CASSPRTGIEAFF. Here the CDR3 DNA reads TGTGCCAGCAGCCCCCGGACAGGAATTGAAGCTTTCTTT.

The gene calls are TRBV28 and TRBJ2-1, with D tentatively TRBD2 (6 bases). CDR1 and CDR2 from the germline V gene are MDHEN and SYDVKM. This CDR3 contains 16 residues. Between the trimmed V and J ends, which lost 5 bases and 0 bases, there was a span of 14 bases. In nucleotides, the CDR3 is TGTGCCAGCAGTGTCGGGGGTATTAGCTCCTACAATGAGCAGTTCTTC. This codes for CASSVGGISSYNEQFF.

The chain has TRBV27 and TRBJ1-5, with 10 bases identical to TRBD1. Germline loops: CDR1 MNHEY, CDR2 SMNVEV (reference sequence). The CDR3 has 17 amino acids. The V gene end was trimmed by 6 bases and the J gene end by 3 bases; junction bases not matched to a gene: 11. DNA for the CDR3: TGTGCCAGCAGCCATGGGGCGGGACAGGGGTCCAATCAGCCCCAGCATTTT. Protein: CASSHGAGQGSNQPQHF.

V is TRBV4-1 and J is TRBJ2-1, with D possibly TRBD2 on 5 matching bases. CDR3 length: 16 residues. Germline CDR1 is MGHRA and CDR2 is YSYEKL. Trimming removed 0 bases at V and 3 bases at J, with 12 bases between. As DNA, the CDR3 is TGCGCCAGCAGCCAAGATACGACTATCCTCTACAATGAGCAGTTCTTC. As protein: CASSQDTTILYNEQFF.

This clone occurred once. The chain joins TRBV5-1 to TRBJ1-1, with TRBD1 matching 11 bases. The CDR3 spans 15 residues. V was pared by 4 bases and J by 5 bases, with 7 bases of the junction left unmatched. Germline V gene data show CDR1 as SGHRS and CDR2 as YFSETQ. CDR3 DNA sequence: TGCGCCAGCAGCCGCGGGACAGGGGGTTGGACTGAAGCTTTCTTT. This codes for CASSRGTGGWTEAFF.

The V call is TRBV5-1, the J call TRBJ1-4; a weak D match, TRBD1 (5 bases). Trimming removed 0 bases from V and 4 bases from J, with 7 bases in between. This CDR3 comprises 14 residues. Germline V CDR1 and CDR2: SGHRS, YFSETQ. The CDR3 DNA sequence: TGCGCCAGCAGCTTGGGGGGCGTTAATGAAAAACTGTTTTTT. Protein sequence: CASSLGGVNEKLFF.

V is TRBV12-5 and J is TRBJ2-3; TRBD2 might be the D (6 bases). The CDR3 has 14 amino acids. V was trimmed by 8 bases and J by 2 bases, leaving 14 bases between them. Per the germline V gene, CDR1 is LGHNT and CDR2 is FRNRAP. Here the CDR3 reads CASSGDFDTDTQYF. The CDR3, as DNA: TGTGCTAGTTCTGGGGACTTCGACACAGATACGCAGTATTTT.

In this sample, this clone turned up once. The rearrangement uses TRBV4-1 and TRBJ2-7; 9 bases are shared with TRBD2. After removal of 3 bases from V and 3 bases from J, the junction contained 6 bases not matched to a gene. The CDR3 runs 15 residues. The V gene's germline CDR1 is MGHRA and CDR2 YSYEKL. This chain's CDR3 is CASSHAGGPRYEQYF. As DNA, the CDR3 is TGCGCCAGCAGCCACGCGGGAGGGCCTCGCTACGAGCAGTACTTC.

The V and J genes are TRBV30 and TRBJ1-2; D ambiguous. V lost 5 bases and J 0 bases, leaving 19 bases between the germline ends. This CDR3 contains 16 residues. CDR1 and CDR2 from the germline V gene are GTSNPN and SVGIG (reference sequence). CDR3: CAWAPGEALANYGYTF. The CDR3 region has the DNA TGTGCCTGGGCACCCGGTGAGGCCTTAGCTAACTATGGCTACACCTTC.

The chain recombines TRBV27 with TRBJ1-5; unclear D gene. V was cut by 6 bases and J by 5 bases, with 17 bases left in between. CDR1 MNHEY and CDR2 SMNVEV come from the germline V gene (reference sequence). The length of the CDR3 is 15 residues. CDR3 DNA: TGTGCCAGCAGCCCAGACTTTCCAAGGCATCAGCCCCAGCATTTT. Translating gives CASSPDFPRHQPQHF.

V usage is TRBV28 and J usage is TRBJ2-6, with D perhaps TRBD2 (6 bases). Germline CDR1 is MDHEN and CDR2 is SYDVKM. The germline V and J ends were trimmed by 6 bases and 0 bases, with 18 bases remaining between them. This CDR3 comprises 18 residues. This chain's CDR3 is CASSPLGGSPSGANVLTF. CDR3 in DNA: TGTGCCAGCAGCCCCCTGGGAGGCTCCCCCTCTGGGGCCAACGTCCTGACTTTC.

The chain links TRBV5-4 to TRBJ1-1; a possible D gene is TRBD1 (6 bases). V was trimmed by 6 bases and J by 4 bases, leaving 22 bases between them. The CDR3 runs to 16 residues. Germline CDR1 and CDR2: SGHNT and YYREEE (reference sequence). The CDR3 bases are TGTGCCAGCAACAAAGGGGGGGTCTCAGGGACCACTGAAGCTTTCTTT. Its translation is CASNKGGVSGTTEAFF.

As regards this clone: The junction and the germline gene differ at one end; a read error may be behind it. V usage is TRBV7-7 and J usage is TRBJ2-2; 8 bases agree with TRBD1. The CDR3 is 15 amino acids. CDR1 is SSHAT, CDR2 FNYEAQ, per germline (reference sequence). The CDR3: CASSPGTGNTGELFF. The CDR3, as DNA: TGTGCTAGCAGCCCCGGGACAGGAAACACCGGGGAGCTGTTTTTT.

The gene calls are TRBV30 and TRBJ1-1; TRBD1 might be the D (5 bases). The V gene's germline CDR1 is GTSNPN and CDR2 SVGIG (reference sequence). This CDR3 comprises 18 residues. V was cut by 2 bases and J by 4 bases, with 26 bases left in between. DNA for the CDR3: TGTGCCTGGAGTCCAAACCTGGGGGGAGTTCGCCCAAGCACTGAAGCTTTCTTT. It codes for CAWSPNLGGVRPSTEAFF.

The genes are TRBV4-3 and TRBJ1-4; no firm D call. With 1 base removed from V and 1 base from J, the gap between germline ends came to 16 bases. CDR3 length: 18 amino acids. Germline values: CDR1 LGHNA, CDR2 YSLEER. This CDR3 is CASSQGPINLKTNEKLFF. The CDR3 region has the DNA TGCGCCAGCAGCCAAGGCCCTATTAATCTCAAAACTAATGAAAAACTGTTTTTT.

The V gene is TRBV5-1, the J gene TRBJ2-1; D uncertain. This CDR3 has 14 residues. Trimming shortened V by 1 base and J by 8 bases, and 13 bases separated the two germline ends. CDR1 and CDR2 from the germline V gene are SGHRS and YFSETQ. This CDR3 reads CASSLYSVVDEQFF. CDR3 nucleotide sequence: TGCGCCAGCAGCTTGTATTCGGTAGTCGATGAGCAGTTCTTC.

This chain uses TRBV19 with TRBJ2-2; 10 nucleotides match TRBD2. This CDR3 is built from 14 residues. V was clipped by 8 bases and J by 7 bases; unmatched bases: 7. The V gene's germline CDR1 is LNHDA and CDR2 SQIVND (reference sequence). DNA of the CDR3: TGTGCCAGTTTGAGCGGGAGGGTAAACGGGGAGCTGTTTTTT. This gives the protein CASLSGRVNGELFF.

Concerning this clone: The junction and the germline gene differ at one end; a read error may be behind it. The chain joins TRBV7-7 to TRBJ1-1; D is unresolved. The CDR3 consists of 13 residues. Germline CDR1 SSHAT, CDR2 FNYEAQ (reference sequence). CDR3 nucleotide sequence: TGTGCTAGCAGCTTAGCGGCAGGATATGAAGCTTTCTTT. As protein: CASSLAAGYEAFF.

This clone was seen a few times. The gene calls are TRBV9 and TRBJ2-5; 8 bases match TRBD2. Germline V gene lookup returns CDR1 SGDLS and CDR2 YYNGEE. This CDR3 comprises 14 residues. V lost 4 bases and J lost 5; bases outside the gene matches: 7. The CDR3 coding sequence is TGTGCCAGCAGCACCGGGACTAGTCGGGAGACCCAGTACTTC. Translating gives CASSTGTSRETQYF.

The chain joins TRBV7-9 to TRBJ2-2; 8 bases are a match to TRBD1. J lost 6 bases, V lost 5 bases, and 2 bases had no gene match. CDR1 and CDR2 (germline): SEHNR, FQNEAQ (reference sequence). The CDR3 sequence is 13 residues long. CDR3 bases: TGTGCCAGCAGCCTCAGGGGGCCCGGGGAGCTGTTTTTT. Its protein product is CASSLRGPGELFF.

The chain couples TRBV7-9 to TRBJ1-4; maybe TRBD1 (5 bases). V lost 7 bases and J 8 bases, leaving 14 bases between the germline ends. Germline CDR1 reads SEHNR; CDR2 reads FQNEAQ (reference sequence). The CDR3 is 13 residues long. This chain's CDR3 is CASNLRVSEKLFF. CDR3 nucleotide sequence: TGTGCCAGCAACCTCAGGGTTAGCGAAAAACTGTTTTTT.

V and J are TRBV11-3 and TRBJ2-1; TRBD2 aligns across 7 bases. Germline V gives CDR1 SGHNT, CDR2 YENEEA. Trimming removed 1 base from V and 12 bases from J; junction bases left unmatched: 9. The CDR3 is made up of 14 amino acids. The CDR3 DNA is TGTGCCAGCAGCTTAGGGGCGGGAGAGAATAGGCAGTTCTTC. Translating gives CASSLGAGENRQFF.

V is TRBV28 and J is TRBJ1-4, with TRBD1 matching over 9 bases. Germline values: CDR1 MDHEN, CDR2 SYDVKM. Trimming removed 2 bases from V and 1 base from J; junction bases left unmatched: 11. This CDR3 comprises 19 residues. CDR3 nucleotides: TGTGCCAGCAGTTTAGATTTTACTAACAGGGGGCTAACTAATGAAAAACTGTTTTTT. It codes for CASSLDFTNRGLTNEKLFF.

This chain connects TRBV7-9 to TRBJ2-7; 7 positions match TRBD1. This CDR3 has 12 residues. V gave up 7 bases and J gave up 5 bases; unmatched junction bases: 5. Germline V gene sequence: CDR1 SEHNR, CDR2 FQNEAQ (reference sequence). As DNA, the CDR3 is TGTGCCAGCACCGTCGGACAGGACGAGCAGTACTTC. It is translated as CASTVGQDEQYF.

This rearrangement joins TRBV7-2 to TRBJ2-7, with D hard to call. Between the trimmed V and J ends, which lost 1 base and 0 bases, there was a span of 10 bases. CDR3 size: 15 residues. Germline V gene lookup returns CDR1 SGHTA and CDR2 FQGNSA. The CDR3 DNA reads TGTGCCAGCAGCTTAGTCGGTCGAAGCTCCTACGAGCAGTACTTC. It yields the protein CASSLVGRSSYEQYF.

The chain carries TRBV11-3 and TRBJ2-1; D uncertain. Trimming shortened V by 1 base and J by 10 bases, and 5 bases separated the two germline ends. This CDR3 has 11 residues. Germline CDR1 is SGHNT and CDR2 is YENEEA. In nucleotides, the CDR3 is TGTGCCAGCAGCTTAGGCCAGGAGCAGTTCTTC. Translated, it gives CASSLGQEQFF. Filled out from reference TRBV11-3 and TRBJ2-1, the complete variable domain reads EAGVVQSPRYKIIEKKQPVAFWCNPISGHNTLYWYLQNLGQGPELLIRYENEEAVDDSQLPKDRFSAERLKGVDSTLKIQPAELGDSAVYLCASSLGQEQFFGPGTRLTVL.

The chain joins TRBV10-3 to TRBJ2-4; 12 bases are a match to TRBD1. V dropped 4 bases and J dropped 10; count of bases not matched to a gene: 11. Germline V gene data show CDR1 as ENHRY and CDR2 as SYGVKD. This CDR3 spans 16 amino acids. CDR3 protein: CAISGRGVGQGAIQYF. DNA of the CDR3: TGTGCCATCAGTGGGAGGGGGGTGGGACAGGGGGCGATTCAGTACTTC.

This sequence joins TRBV30 and TRBJ2-5; a weak D match, TRBD2 (7 bases). Trimming left V 4 bases short and J 1 base short, with 16 bases between. The germline V gene encodes CDR1 GTSNPN and CDR2 SVGIG (reference sequence). CDR3 length: 15 residues. CDR3 sequence (DNA): TGTGCCTGGACTGTGGCGGGGGCCTTCCAAGAGACCCAGTACTTC. Protein product: CAWTVAGAFQETQYF. The variable domain in full, completed from reference TRBV30 and TRBJ2-5, reads SQTIHQWPATLVQPVGSPLSLECTVEGTSNPNLYWYRQAAGRGLQLLFYSVGIGQISSEVPQNLSASRPQDRQFILSSKKLLLSDSGFYLCAWTVAGAFQETQYFGPGTRLLVL.